Described below is a single T cell receptor beta chain sequence and its context. Its antigen is unknown. Germline CDR1 reads SEHNR; CDR2 reads FQNEAQ (reference sequence). The length of the CDR3 is 16 residues. This sample is drawn from a study of blood T cells in healthy people across ages. Overall study context: With template switching, about one barcoded beta molecule was captured per two T cells. The study's findings and limits: The study found more naive CD4+ cells and higher diversity in long-lived than aged donors.

Alongside a J-beta primer mix, a sample-barcoded 5' primer served in a second PCR lasting about 7 to 12 cycles. TCRdb re-called the 5' RACE reads with MiXCR, one entry per CDR3 protein. Here the sample spans some 760,000 distinct CDR3 sequences, approximately 25% being singletons. In addition, the sample was reused for a study of T cells of mothers and their children. That paper notes: Each mother gave over 9.5 million TCR beta CDR3 reads; each child, about 3 million. Related mother-child pairs showed slightly, non-significantly higher overlap than unrelated pairs.

This clonotype originated in a boy aged 5-17 years in good health. This chain connects TRBV7-9 to TRBJ2-5, with 9 bases matching TRBD2. The J call may be in error: the DNA end matches TRBJ2-1 better. Sequences were obtained from blood. The CDR3 DNA follows: TGTGCCAGCAGCTTAGGTAGAGCGGGGGGCTACAATGAGCAGTTCTTC. This gives the protein CASSLGRAGGYNEQFF.